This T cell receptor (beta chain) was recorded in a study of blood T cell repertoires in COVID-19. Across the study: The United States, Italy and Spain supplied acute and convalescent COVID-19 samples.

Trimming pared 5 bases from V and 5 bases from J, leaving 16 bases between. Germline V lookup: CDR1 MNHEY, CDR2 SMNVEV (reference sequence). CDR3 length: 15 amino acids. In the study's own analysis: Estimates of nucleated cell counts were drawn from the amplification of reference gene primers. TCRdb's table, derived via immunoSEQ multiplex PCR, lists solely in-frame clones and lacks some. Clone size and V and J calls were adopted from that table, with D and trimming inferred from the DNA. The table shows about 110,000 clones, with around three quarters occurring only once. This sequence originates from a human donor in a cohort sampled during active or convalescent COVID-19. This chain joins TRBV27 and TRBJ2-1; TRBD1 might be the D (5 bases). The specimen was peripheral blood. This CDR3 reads CASSTILGQNNEQFF. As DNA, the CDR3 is TGTGCCAGCAGTACGATTCTCGGACAAAACAATGAGCAGTTCTTC.